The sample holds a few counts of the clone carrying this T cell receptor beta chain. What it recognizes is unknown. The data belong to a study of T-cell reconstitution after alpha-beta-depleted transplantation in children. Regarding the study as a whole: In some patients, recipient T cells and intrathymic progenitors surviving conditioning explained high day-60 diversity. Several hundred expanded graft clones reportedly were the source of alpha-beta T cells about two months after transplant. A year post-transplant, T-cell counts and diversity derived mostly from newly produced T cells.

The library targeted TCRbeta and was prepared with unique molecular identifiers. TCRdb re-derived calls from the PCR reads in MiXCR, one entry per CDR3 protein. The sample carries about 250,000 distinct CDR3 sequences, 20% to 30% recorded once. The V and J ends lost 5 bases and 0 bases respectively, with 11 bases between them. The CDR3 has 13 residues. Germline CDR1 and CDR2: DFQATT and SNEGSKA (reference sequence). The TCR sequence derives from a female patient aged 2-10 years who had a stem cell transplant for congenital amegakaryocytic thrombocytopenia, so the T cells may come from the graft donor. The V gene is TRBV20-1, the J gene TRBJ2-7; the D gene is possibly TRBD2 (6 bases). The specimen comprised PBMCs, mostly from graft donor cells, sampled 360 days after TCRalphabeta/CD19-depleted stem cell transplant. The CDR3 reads CSAEDYRSYEQYF. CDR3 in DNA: TGCAGTGCTGAGGACTATCGCTCCTACGAGCAGTACTTC.